This is a list of T cell receptor beta chains from one sample in a study of blood T cell repertoires in COVID-19. The data were produced by immunoSEQ multiplex PCR, yet TCRdb's version contains in-frame clones alone and is incomplete. The sample has some 170,000 clones, less than 90% seen once. Sequencing used PBMCs or T cells enriched from blood (not recorded which). These receptor sequences come from a human donor with acute COVID-19. The donor label of this sample is uncertain. CDR3s include the opening cysteine and the closing phenylalanine or tryptophan. Fields, in order: V gene, D gene, clone size, J gene, CDR3 protein, CDR3 DNA. D genes are given only for firm matches. Clone size is given for some rows only: seen once, a few or many times, or a class if the clone is expanded.

>TRBV4-3|-|once|TRBJ2-7
CASSQDIRGPLEQYF
TGCGCCAGCAGCCAAGATATACGGGGTCCCCTCGAGCAGTACTTC
>TRBV20-1|-|-|TRBJ1-3
CSAYSGNTIYF
TGCAGTGCGTACAGTGGAAACACCATATATTTT
>TRBV7-2|-|-|TRBJ2-1
CASSLASGSSTYNEQFF
TGTGCCAGCAGCTTAGCGTCGGGGTCCAGCACCTACAATGAGCAGTTCTTC
>TRBV9|-|-|TRBJ1-2
CASSVQGNYGYTF
TGTGCCAGCAGCGTTCAGGGAAACTATGGCTACACCTTC
>TRBV4-1|TRBD2|once|TRBJ2-5
CASSGSGARQETQYF
TGCGCCAGCAGCGGAAGCGGGGCCCGACAAGAGACCCAGTACTTC
>TRBV5-1|-|-|TRBJ2-5
CASSLAAGYQETQYF
TGCGCCAGCAGCTTGGCCGCGGGGTACCAAGAGACCCAGTACTTC
>TRBV20-1|TRBD1|once|TRBJ1-2
CSALTGEGYTF
TGCAGTGCATTAACAGGGGAGGGCTACACCTTC
>TRBV20-1|TRBD1|-|TRBJ2-3
CSARGPDTQYF
TGCAGTGCGAGGGGGCCAGATACGCAGTATTTT
>TRBV4-2|-|-|TRBJ1-1
CASSQGDISNTEAFF
TGTGCCAGCAGCCAAGGGGACATATCGAACACTGAAGCTTTCTTT
>TRBV19|TRBD1|-|TRBJ2-7
CASSTVGQGASEQYF
TGTGCCAGTAGTACCGTTGGACAGGGGGCGAGCGAGCAGTACTTC
>TRBV23-1|TRBD1|-|TRBJ1-6
CASSQFHRGHGSLHF
TGCGCCAGCAGTCAATTTCACAGGGGGCATGGGTCCCTCCACTTT
>TRBV9|TRBD1|-|TRBJ2-3
CASSYDRGEPDTQYF
TGTGCCAGCAGCTATGACAGGGGTGAGCCAGATACGCAGTATTTT
>TRBV7-3|-|-|TRBJ2-1
CASSPGGPYNEQFF
TGTGCCAGCAGCCCCGGGGGGCCCTACAATGAGCAGTTCTTC
>TRBV9|-|-|TRBJ2-1
CASSFRGGYRYNEQFF
TGTGCCAGCAGCTTTAGAGGGGGATACAGGTACAATGAGCAGTTCTTC
>TRBV24-1|TRBD1|-|TRBJ2-1
CATSDPGQGAGEQFF
TGTGCCACCAGTGACCCTGGACAGGGAGCTGGTGAGCAGTTCTTC
>TRBV6-5|TRBD1|-|TRBJ2-2
CASSPGQGNTGELFF
TGTGCCAGCAGTCCGGGACAGGGTAACACCGGGGAGCTGTTTTTT
>TRBV19|-|-|TRBJ2-3
CASSIGVISTDTQYF
TGTGCCAGTAGTATAGGAGTCATCAGCACAGATACGCAGTATTTT
>TRBV30|-|-|TRBJ1-2
CAWSVLLFLGGGYTF
TGTGCCTGGAGTGTACTACTGTTTTTGGGAGGGGGCTACACCTTC
>TRBV19|TRBD2|-|TRBJ2-1
CASSPTSGASYNEQFF
TGTGCCAGTAGTCCCACTAGCGGGGCCTCCTACAATGAGCAGTTCTTC
>TRBV21-1|-|-|TRBJ2-3
CASSPTSTDTQYF
TGTGCCAGCAGCCCTACTAGCACAGATACGCAGTATTTT
>TRBV20-1|-|-|TRBJ1-5
CSASPVVGGNQPQHF
TGCAGTGCTAGTCCGGTCGTGGGCGGCAATCAGCCCCAGCATTTT
>TRBV29-1|TRBD1|-|TRBJ1-3
CSVVTGVGGNTIYF
TGCAGCGTCGTCACAGGGGTTGGTGGAAACACCATATATTTT
>TRBV3-1/TRBV3-2|-|-|TRBJ1-6
CASIQGERSYNSPLHF
TGTGCCAGCATCCAAGGTGAGCGCTCCTATAATTCACCCCTCCACTTT
>TRBV18|-|-|TRBJ2-7
CASSPGLRGEQYF
TGTGCCAGCTCACCAGGCCTCCGGGGCGAGCAGTACTTC
>TRBV25-1|-|-|TRBJ2-6
CASTRSSGANVLTF
TGTGCCAGTACGAGATCGTCTGGGGCCAACGTCCTGACTTTC
>TRBV29-1|-|-|TRBJ1-2
CSPNGYTF
TGCAGCCCCAATGGCTACACCTTC
>TRBV7-2|-|-|TRBJ2-3
CASSLDGVSTDTQYF
TGTGCCAGCAGCTTAGACGGGGTTAGCACAGATACGCAGTATTTT
>TRBV19|-|-|TRBJ2-5
CATGEGMSRETQYF
TGTGCCACTGGAGAGGGTATGAGTCGGGAGACCCAGTACTTC
>TRBV18|-|-|TRBJ2-1
CASSRRSGDPNEQFF
TGTGCCAGCTCTCGGAGGTCAGGGGATCCCAATGAGCAGTTCTTC
>TRBV3-1/TRBV3-2|-|-|TRBJ1-2
CASSRKGIYGYTF
TGTGCCAGCAGCCGGAAGGGGATATATGGCTACACCTTC
>TRBV5-4|-|-|TRBJ1-1
CASSLILDTEAFF
TGTGCCAGCAGCTTGATTTTAGACACTGAAGCTTTCTTT
>TRBV19|TRBD1|-|TRBJ1-2
CASSGRGQNIYGYTF
TGTGCCAGTAGTGGAAGGGGACAGAACATCTATGGCTACACCTTC
>TRBV19|TRBD1|-|TRBJ1-1
CASSTRGQHTEAFF
TGTGCCAGTAGTACCAGGGGGCAACACACTGAAGCTTTCTTT
>TRBV6-5|TRBD1|-|TRBJ1-5
CASRRDRGRQPQHF
TGTGCCAGCAGGCGGGACAGGGGGCGACAGCCCCAGCATTTT
>TRBV3-1/TRBV3-2|-|-|TRBJ2-7
CASSQGPGLGGQYF
TGTGCCAGCAGCCAGGGCCCTGGTCTGGGAGGGCAGTACTTC
>TRBV11-2|TRBD1|-|TRBJ2-7
CASSFRGSYEQYF
TGTGCCAGCAGCTTCAGGGGGTCCTACGAGCAGTACTTC
>TRBV7-2|TRBD1|once|TRBJ1-2
CASSSQGDGYTF
TGTGCCAGCAGCTCACAGGGGGACGGCTACACCTTC
>TRBV2|TRBD1|-|TRBJ2-1
CASRAGGSYNEQFF
TGTGCCAGCAGGGCAGGGGGTTCCTACAATGAGCAGTTCTTC
>TRBV29-1|TRBD2|-|TRBJ2-7
CSAVGLAGGVSYEQYF
TGCAGCGCTGTGGGACTAGCGGGGGGCGTCTCTTACGAGCAGTACTTC
>TRBV7-6|TRBD1|once|TRBJ2-7
CASSLAAGTGSPYEQYF
TGTGCCAGCAGCTTGGCTGCCGGGACAGGGAGTCCCTACGAGCAGTACTTC
>TRBV30|-|-|TRBJ2-7
CAWSGGSSYEQYF
TGTGCCTGGAGCGGAGGAAGCTCCTACGAGCAGTACTTC
>TRBV6-5|TRBD1|-|TRBJ1-1
CASRGQGPEAFF
TGTGCCAGCAGGGGACAGGGCCCTGAAGCTTTCTTT
>TRBV9|TRBD1|-|TRBJ1-6
CASSIRDRVTPLHF
TGTGCCAGCAGCATCCGGGACAGGGTTACACCCCTCCACTTT
>TRBV3-1/TRBV3-2|-|-|TRBJ1-6
CASSPRGTRANSPLHF
TGTGCCAGCAGCCCGCGAGGGACACGGGCCAATTCACCCCTCCACTTT
>TRBV6-5|TRBD1|-|TRBJ1-1
CASSPWTGGVKEAFF
TGTGCCAGCAGTCCATGGACAGGGGGCGTTAAGGAAGCTTTCTTT